Following are 3 T cell receptor beta chains from one sample sequenced in a study of OX40 agonist ivuxolimab in advanced cancers. The protocol was immunoSEQ multiplex PCR, while the TCRdb copy is restricted to in-frame clones and leaves out a portion. The sample records some 15,000 clones, approximately 82% being singletons. Sample: CD4+ or CD8+ T cells sorted from blood, taken in a trial of the OX40 agonist ivuxolimab. These receptors all come from an adult with an advanced solid tumor such as melanoma, head and neck, liver or kidney cancer.

V is TRBV25-1 and J is TRBJ2-7; tentative D call: TRBD2 (5 bases). V lost 3 bases to trimming and J lost 5 bases, with 14 bases between them. Germline loops: CDR1 MGHDK, CDR2 SYGVNS. This CDR3 has 14 amino acids. CDR3 DNA sequence: TGTGCCAGCAGTGAGCCAGGACTCGGGGACGAGCAGTACTTC. Encoded protein: CASSEPGLGDEQYF.

This clone is a singleton in its sample. V usage is TRBV9 and J usage is TRBJ1-5, with D unclear. V lost 0 bases and J lost 6, with 19 bases in between. The CDR3 extends over 17 amino acids. Germline assignment: CDR1 SGDLS and CDR2 YYNGEE. In DNA form, the CDR3 reads TGTGCCAGCAGCGTAGGGCCCGAGGTGGGAGTAGGTCAGCCCCAGCATTTT. It translates to CASSVGPEVGVGQPQHF.

This chain links TRBV5-6 with TRBJ1-2; D is uncertain. With 0 bases removed from V and 8 bases from J, the gap between germline ends came to 11 bases. There are 13 residues in the CDR3. Germline CDR1 is SGHDT and CDR2 is YYEEEE. The CDR3 DNA is TGTGCCAGCAGCTTGGATGGAGTGGGCGGCTACACCTTC. It codes for CASSLDGVGGYTF.